This TCR beta chain was identified during a study of STAT5B mutations in CD4+ large granular lymphocyte leukemia. Study conclusions and caveats: TRBV06-family usage was enriched in top patient clones (8/27) versus controls (2/35). Without putative leukemic clones, patient CD4-sorted repertoires remained more clonal than healthy CD4+ repertoires.

After removal of 5 bases from V and 6 bases from J, the junction contained 3 bases not matched to a gene. The CDR3 contains 14 residues. The V gene's germline CDR1 is SGHAT and CDR2 FQNNGV. As regards this clone: Its antigen remains unknown.

Profiling relied on immunoSEQ multiplex PCR, and the TCRdb table lists in-frame clones only, not all of them. The table has approximately 32,000 clones, less than 70% seen once. The rearrangement uses TRBV11-2 and TRBJ2-4; the match to TRBD1 covers 11 bases. The material sequenced was CD4+ T cells from blood buffy coats. The origin of this receptor is a human donor in good health. CDR3 loop: CASSAGTGGNIQYF. The CDR3 DNA sequence: TGTGCCAGCAGCGCCGGGACAGGGGGAAACATTCAGTACTTC.